Listed below are T cell receptor beta chains from one sample, sequenced in a study of blood T cells in healthy people across ages. Each CDR3 protein gets one entry after TCRdb re-called the 5' RACE reads with MiXCR. The sample records about 1.7 million distinct CDR3 sequences, 28% being singletons. The specimen was blood. Receptor source: a woman in her 30s in good health. Both conserved end residues are part of each CDR3. The D gene is left open where the match is weak. Clone sizes are given selectively: once, few, many, or a class where the clone is expanded.

j_call,v_call,d_call,clone_size,cdr3_aa,cdr3_nt
TRBJ2-3,TRBV5-1,NA,NA,CASSPGWGSTDTQYF,TGCGCCAGCAGCCCCGGCTGGGGGAGCACAGATACGCAGTATTTT
TRBJ2-4,TRBV29-1,NA,many,CSVLIAKNIQYF,TGCAGCGTTCTCATAGCCAAAAACATTCAGTACTTC
TRBJ1-1,TRBV20-1,NA,NA,CSARGGGQGTEAFF,TGCAGTGCTAGAGGGGGCGGGCAGGGGACTGAAGCTTTCTTT
TRBJ1-1,TRBV5-6,TRBD1,NA,CASSLARGQRRTEAFF,TGTGCCAGCAGCTTGGCCAGGGGGCAGAGGAGAACTGAAGCTTTCTTT
TRBJ2-5,TRBV2,TRBD1,few,CASSTEQGMETQYF,TGTGCCAGCAGTACAGAACAGGGGATGGAGACCCAGTACTTC
TRBJ1-6,TRBV28,NA,few,CASSQPGNSPLHF,TGTGCCAGCAGTCAACCGGGTAATTCACCCCTCCACTTT
TRBJ2-7,TRBV7-2,NA,NA,CASSSPNGGGGEQYF,TGTGCCAGCAGCTCACCCAACGGAGGGGGCGGCGAGCAGTACTTC
TRBJ2-4,TRBV3-1,TRBD2,NA,CASSQRTSEDHPVPNIQYF,TGTGCCAGCAGCCAAAGGACTAGCGAGGACCACCCCGTACCAAACATTCAGTACTTC
TRBJ1-1,TRBV4-1,NA,NA,CAGSQERSAGNTEAFF,TGCGCCGGCAGCCAAGAAAGATCGGCGGGGAACACTGAAGCTTTCTTT
TRBJ1-2,TRBV7-9,TRBD1,many,CASSPGGVTNYGYTF,TGTGCCAGCAGCCCAGGGGGGGTAACTAACTATGGCTACACCTTC
TRBJ1-2,TRBV20-1,NA,NA,CSAREGSGRPGYTF,TGCAGTGCTAGGGAGGGGTCAGGAAGACCTGGCTACACCTTC
TRBJ2-4,TRBV7-9,NA,many,CASSPAGLGPNIQYF,TGTGCCAGCAGCCCAGCCGGTTTGGGCCCAAACATTCAGTACTTC
TRBJ2-7,TRBV2,NA,many,CASSDGRQHEQYF,TGTGCCAGCAGTGACGGCAGGCAGCACGAGCAGTACTTC